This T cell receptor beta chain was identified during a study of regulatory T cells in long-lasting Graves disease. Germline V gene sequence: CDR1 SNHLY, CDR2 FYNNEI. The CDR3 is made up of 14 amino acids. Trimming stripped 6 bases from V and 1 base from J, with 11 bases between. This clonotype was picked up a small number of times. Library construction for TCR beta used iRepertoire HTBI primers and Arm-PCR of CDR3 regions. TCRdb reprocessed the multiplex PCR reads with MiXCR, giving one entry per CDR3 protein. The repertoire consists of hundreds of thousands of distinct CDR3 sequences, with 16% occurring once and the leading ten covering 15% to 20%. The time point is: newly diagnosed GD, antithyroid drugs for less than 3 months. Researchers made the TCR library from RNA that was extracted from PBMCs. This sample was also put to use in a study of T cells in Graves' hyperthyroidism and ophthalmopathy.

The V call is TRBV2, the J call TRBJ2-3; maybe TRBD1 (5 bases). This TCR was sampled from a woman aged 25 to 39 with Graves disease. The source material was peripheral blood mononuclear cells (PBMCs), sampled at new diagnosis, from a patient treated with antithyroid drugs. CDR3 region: CASSRESGTDTQYF. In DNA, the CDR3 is TGTGCCAGCAGCAGGGAATCGGGCACAGATACGCAGTATTTT.